The clone carrying this T cell receptor (beta chain) was observed a handful of times. At one of its ends the junction is not consistent with the germline gene, which may arise from a read error. The data are from a study of OX40 agonist ivuxolimab in advanced cancers. Study-wide background: Patients were dosed with the agonistic anti-OX40 (CD134) antibody ivuxolimab.

Profiling relied on immunoSEQ multiplex PCR, and the TCRdb table lists in-frame clones only, not all of them. The table shows about 44,000 clones, with approximately 83% occurring only once. The CDR3 has 11 amino acids. Germline assignment: CDR1 MNHEY and CDR2 SVGAGI. Autoimmune disease history or systemic immunosuppression disqualified patients. This chain uses TRBV6-5 with TRBJ1-1; 9 bases line up with TRBD1. The receptor's source is an adult with an advanced solid tumor such as melanoma, head and neck, liver or kidney cancer. The sample in question was CD4+ or CD8+ T cells sorted from blood, obtained in a trial of the OX40 agonist ivuxolimab. The chain's CDR3 is CASSRGQGPVF. The CDR3 region has the DNA TGTGCCAGCAGTCGAGGACAGGGGCCCGTCTTT.